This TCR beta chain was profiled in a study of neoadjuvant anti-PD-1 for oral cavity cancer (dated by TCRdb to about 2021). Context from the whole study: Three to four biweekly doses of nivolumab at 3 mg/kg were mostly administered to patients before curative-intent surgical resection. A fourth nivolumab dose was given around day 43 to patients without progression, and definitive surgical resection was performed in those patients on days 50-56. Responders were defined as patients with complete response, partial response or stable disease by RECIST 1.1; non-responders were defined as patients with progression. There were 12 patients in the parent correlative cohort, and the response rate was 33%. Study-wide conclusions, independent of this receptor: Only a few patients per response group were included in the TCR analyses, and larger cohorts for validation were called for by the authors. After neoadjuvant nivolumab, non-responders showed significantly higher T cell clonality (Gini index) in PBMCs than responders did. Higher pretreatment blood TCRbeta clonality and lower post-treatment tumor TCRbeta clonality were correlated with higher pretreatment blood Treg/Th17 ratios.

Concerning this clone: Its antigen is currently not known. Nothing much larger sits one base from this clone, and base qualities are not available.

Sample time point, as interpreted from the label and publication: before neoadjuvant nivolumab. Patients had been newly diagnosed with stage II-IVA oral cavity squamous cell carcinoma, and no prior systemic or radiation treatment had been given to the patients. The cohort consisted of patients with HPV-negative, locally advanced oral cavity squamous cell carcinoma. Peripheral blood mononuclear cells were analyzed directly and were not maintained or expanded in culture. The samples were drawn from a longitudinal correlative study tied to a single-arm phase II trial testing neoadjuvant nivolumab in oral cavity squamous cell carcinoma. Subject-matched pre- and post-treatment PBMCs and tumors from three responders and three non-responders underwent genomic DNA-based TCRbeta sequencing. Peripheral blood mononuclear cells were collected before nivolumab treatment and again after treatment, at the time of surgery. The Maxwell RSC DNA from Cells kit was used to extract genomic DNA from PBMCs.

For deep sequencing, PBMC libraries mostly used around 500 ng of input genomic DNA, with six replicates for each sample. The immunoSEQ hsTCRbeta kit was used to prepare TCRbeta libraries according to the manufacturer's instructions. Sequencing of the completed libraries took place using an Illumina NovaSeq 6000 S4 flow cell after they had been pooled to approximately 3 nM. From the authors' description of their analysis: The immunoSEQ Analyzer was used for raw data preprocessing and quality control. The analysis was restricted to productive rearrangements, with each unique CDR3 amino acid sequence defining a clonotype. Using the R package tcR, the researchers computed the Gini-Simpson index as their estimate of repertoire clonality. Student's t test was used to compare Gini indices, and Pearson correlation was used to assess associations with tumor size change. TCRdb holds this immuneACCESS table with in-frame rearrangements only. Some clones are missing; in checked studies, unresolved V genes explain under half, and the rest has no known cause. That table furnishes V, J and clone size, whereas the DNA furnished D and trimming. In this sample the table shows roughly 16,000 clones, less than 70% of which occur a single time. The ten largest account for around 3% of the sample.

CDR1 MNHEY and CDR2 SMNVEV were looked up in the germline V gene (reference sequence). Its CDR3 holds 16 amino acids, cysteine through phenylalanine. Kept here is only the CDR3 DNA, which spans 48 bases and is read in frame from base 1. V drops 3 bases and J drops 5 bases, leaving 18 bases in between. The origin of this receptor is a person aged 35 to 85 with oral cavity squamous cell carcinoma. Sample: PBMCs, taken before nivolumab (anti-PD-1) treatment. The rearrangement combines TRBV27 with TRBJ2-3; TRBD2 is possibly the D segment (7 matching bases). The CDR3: CASSLSGGRGGDTQYF. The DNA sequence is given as TGTGCCAGCAGTTTGAGCGGCGGGAGAGGGGGAGATACGCAGTATTTT.